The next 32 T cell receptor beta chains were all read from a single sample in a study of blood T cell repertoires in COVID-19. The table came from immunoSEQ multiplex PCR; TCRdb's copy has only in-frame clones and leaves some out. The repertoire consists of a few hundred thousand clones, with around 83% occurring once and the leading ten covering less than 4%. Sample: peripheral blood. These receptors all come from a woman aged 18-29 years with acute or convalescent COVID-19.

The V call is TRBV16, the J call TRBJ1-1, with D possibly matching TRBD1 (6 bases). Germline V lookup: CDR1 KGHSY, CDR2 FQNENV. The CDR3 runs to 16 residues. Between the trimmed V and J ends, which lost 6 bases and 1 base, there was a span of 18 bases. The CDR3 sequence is CASRPRGGSRNTEAFF. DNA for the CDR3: TGTGCCAGCAGGCCCCGCGGGGGCAGTAGGAACACTGAAGCTTTCTTT.

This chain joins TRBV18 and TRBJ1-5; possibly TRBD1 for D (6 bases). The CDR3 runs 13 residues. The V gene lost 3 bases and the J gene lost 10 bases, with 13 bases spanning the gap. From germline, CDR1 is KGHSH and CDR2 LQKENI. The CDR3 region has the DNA TGTGCCAGCTCACCTTATCGACAGGCCCCCCAGCATTTT. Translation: CASSPYRQAPQHF.

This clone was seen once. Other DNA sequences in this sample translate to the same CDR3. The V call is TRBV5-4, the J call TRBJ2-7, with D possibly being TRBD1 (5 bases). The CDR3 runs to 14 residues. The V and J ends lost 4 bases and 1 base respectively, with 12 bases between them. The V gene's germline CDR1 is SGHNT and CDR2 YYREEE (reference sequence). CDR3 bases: TGTGCCAGCAGCCCAGGACAAGGTTCCTACGAGCAGTACTTC. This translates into CASSPGQGSYEQYF.

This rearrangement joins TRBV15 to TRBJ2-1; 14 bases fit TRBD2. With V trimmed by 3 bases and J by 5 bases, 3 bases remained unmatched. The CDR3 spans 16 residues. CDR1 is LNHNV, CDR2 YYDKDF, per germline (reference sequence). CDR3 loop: CATSSGGLAGDNEQFF. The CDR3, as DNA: TGTGCCACCAGCAGTGGGGGACTAGCGGGAGACAATGAGCAGTTCTTC.

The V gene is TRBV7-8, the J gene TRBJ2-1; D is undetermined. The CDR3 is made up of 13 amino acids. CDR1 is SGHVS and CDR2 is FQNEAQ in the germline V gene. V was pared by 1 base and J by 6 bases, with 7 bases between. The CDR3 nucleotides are TGTGCCAGCAGCTTAGAGGCTAGCAATGAGCAGTTCTTC. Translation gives CASSLEASNEQFF.

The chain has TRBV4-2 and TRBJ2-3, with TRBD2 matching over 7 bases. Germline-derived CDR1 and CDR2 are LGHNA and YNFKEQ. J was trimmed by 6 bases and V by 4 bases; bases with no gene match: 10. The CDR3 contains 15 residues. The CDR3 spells CASSRGLSAWDTQYF. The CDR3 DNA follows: TGTGCCAGCAGCCGGGGACTATCCGCTTGGGATACGCAGTATTTT.

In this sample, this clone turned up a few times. The DNA for the CDR3 is TGTGCCAGCAGTGAAAAGGATAGCGGGAGTACCGAGCAGTACTTC. This sequence encodes CASSEKDSGSTEQYF. The chain carries TRBV6-1 and TRBJ2-7; 9 nucleotides agree with TRBD2. V was clipped by 2 bases and J by 6 bases; unmatched bases: 8. The CDR3 is 15 amino acids. Germline values: CDR1 MNHNS, CDR2 SASEGT.

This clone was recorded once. For the CDR3, the DNA is TGCGCCAGCAGCCAAGAGTTGGCCTCAACTAATGAAAAACTGTTTTTT. This sequence encodes CASSQELASTNEKLFF. This chain links TRBV4-3 with TRBJ1-4, with D unresolved. The CDR3 is 16 amino acids. Germline assignment: CDR1 LGHNA and CDR2 YSLEER. V was trimmed by 0 bases and J by 0 bases, leaving 8 bases between them.

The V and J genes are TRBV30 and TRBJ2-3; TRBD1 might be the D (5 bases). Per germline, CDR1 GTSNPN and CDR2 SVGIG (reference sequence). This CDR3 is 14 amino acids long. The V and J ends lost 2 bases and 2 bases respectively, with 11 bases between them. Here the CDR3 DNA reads TGTGCCTGGAGTTTGACAGTTGCCACAGATACGCAGTATTTT. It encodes CAWSLTVATDTQYF.

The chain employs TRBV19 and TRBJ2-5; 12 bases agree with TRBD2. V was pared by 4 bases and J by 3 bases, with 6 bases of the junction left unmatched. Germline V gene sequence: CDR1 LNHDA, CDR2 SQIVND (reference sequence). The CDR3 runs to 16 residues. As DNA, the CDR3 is TGTGCCAGTAGTACCCGACTAGCGGGAGTCGAAGAGACCCAGTACTTC. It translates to CASSTRLAGVEETQYF.

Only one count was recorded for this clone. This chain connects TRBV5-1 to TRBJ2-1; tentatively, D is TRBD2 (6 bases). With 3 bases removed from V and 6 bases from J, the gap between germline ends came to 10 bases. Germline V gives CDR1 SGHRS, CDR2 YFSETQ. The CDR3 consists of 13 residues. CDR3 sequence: CASSSLAVNEQFF. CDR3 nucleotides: TGCGCCAGCAGCTCGTTAGCGGTCAATGAGCAGTTCTTC.

This chain's CDR3 is CASSYFPVYDRSNYGYTF. The CDR3 DNA is TGTGCCAGCAGTTACTTCCCCGTATACGACAGGTCTAACTATGGCTACACCTTC. The V and J genes are TRBV6-2 or TRBV6-3 and TRBJ1-2; tentative D call: TRBD1 (6 bases). Trimming left V 1 base short and J 0 bases short, with 18 bases between. CDR1 MNHEY and CDR2 SVGEGT come from the germline V gene. The CDR3 extends over 18 amino acids.

The CDR3 DNA follows: TGTGCCAGCAGTTATAGCGGCAGTCCTAGCACAGATACGCAGTATTTT. It yields the protein CASSYSGSPSTDTQYF. The chain has TRBV6-5 and TRBJ2-3, with TRBD2 as a possible D gene (6 bases). Germline CDR1 MNHEY, CDR2 SVGAGI. The V gene lost 3 bases and the J gene lost 0 bases, with 13 bases spanning the gap. This CDR3 has 16 residues.

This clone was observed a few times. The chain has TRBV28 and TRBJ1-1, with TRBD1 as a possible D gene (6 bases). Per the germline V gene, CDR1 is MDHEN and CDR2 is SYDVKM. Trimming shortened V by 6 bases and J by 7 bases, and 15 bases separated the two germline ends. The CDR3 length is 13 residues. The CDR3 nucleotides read TGTGCCAGCAGGATAACCACAGGGTATGAAGCTTTCTTT. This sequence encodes CASRITTGYEAFF.

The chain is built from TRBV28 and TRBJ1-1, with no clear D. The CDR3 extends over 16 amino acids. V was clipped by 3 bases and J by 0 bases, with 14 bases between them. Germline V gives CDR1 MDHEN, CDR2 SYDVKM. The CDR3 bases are TGTGCCAGCAGTTTTCCCGGACTGAGTCTGAACACTGAAGCTTTCTTT. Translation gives CASSFPGLSLNTEAFF. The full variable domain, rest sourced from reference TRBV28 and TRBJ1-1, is DVKVTQSSRYLVKRTGEKVFLECVQDMDHENMFWYRQDPGLGLRLIYFSYDVKMKEKGDIPEGYSVSREKKERFSLILESASTNQTSMYLCASSFPGLSLNTEAFFGQGTRLTVV.

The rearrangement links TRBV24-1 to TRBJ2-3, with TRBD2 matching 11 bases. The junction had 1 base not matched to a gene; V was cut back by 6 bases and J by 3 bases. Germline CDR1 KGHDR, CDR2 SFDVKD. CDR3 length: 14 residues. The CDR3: CATSTSGRTDTQYF. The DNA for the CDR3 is TGTGCCACCAGTACTAGCGGGAGAACAGATACGCAGTATTTT.

The CDR3 DNA follows: TGCGCCAGCAGCACCGGTGTGGGGGCTGAGACCCAGTACTTC. Its protein product is CASSTGVGAETQYF. This chain uses TRBV5-1 with TRBJ2-5; the D gene is possibly TRBD1 (6 bases). Trimming cost V 4 bases and J 5 bases, with 15 bases left between them. This CDR3 has 14 residues. Germline loops: CDR1 SGHRS, CDR2 YFSETQ.

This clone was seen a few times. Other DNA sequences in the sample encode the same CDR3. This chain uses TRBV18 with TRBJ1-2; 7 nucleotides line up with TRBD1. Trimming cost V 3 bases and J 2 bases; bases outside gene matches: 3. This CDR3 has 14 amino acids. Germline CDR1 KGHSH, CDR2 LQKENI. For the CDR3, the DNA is TGTGCCAGCTCACCGCCGGACAGGAACTATGGCTACACCTTC. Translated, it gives CASSPPDRNYGYTF.

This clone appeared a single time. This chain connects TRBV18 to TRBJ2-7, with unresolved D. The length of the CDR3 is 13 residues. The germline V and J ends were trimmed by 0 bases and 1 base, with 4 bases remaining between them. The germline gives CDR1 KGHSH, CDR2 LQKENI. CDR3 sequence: CASSPPSSYEQYF. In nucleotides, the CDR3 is TGTGCCAGCTCACCACCGTCATCCTACGAGCAGTACTTC.

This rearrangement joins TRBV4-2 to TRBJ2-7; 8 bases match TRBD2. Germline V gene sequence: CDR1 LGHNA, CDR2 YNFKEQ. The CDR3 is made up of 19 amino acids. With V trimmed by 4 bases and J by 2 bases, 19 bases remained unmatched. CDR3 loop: CASSPGTSGYITITYEQYF. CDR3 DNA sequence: TGTGCCAGCAGCCCCGGTACTAGCGGATATATAACGATCACCTACGAGCAGTACTTC.

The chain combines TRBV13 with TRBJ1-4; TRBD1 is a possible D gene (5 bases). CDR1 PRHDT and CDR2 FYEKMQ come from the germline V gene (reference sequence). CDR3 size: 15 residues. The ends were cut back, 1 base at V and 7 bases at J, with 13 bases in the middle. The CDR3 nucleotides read TGTGCCAGCAGCTTAGCAGGGCTCGGTAGTGAAAAACTGTTTTTT. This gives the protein CASSLAGLGSEKLFF.

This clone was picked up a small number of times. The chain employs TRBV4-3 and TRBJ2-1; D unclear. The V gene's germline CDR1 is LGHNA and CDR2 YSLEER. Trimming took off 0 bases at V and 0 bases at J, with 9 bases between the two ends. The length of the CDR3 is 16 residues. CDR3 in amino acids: CASSQDFTSSYNEQFF. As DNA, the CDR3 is TGCGCCAGCAGCCAAGATTTTACAAGCTCCTACAATGAGCAGTTCTTC.

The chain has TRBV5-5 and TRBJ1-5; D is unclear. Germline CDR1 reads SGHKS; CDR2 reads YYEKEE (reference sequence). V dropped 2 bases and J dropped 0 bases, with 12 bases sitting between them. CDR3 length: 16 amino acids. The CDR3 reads CASSFSGPYSNQPQHF. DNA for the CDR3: TGTGCCAGCAGCTTTTCTGGGCCTTATAGCAATCAGCCCCAGCATTTT.

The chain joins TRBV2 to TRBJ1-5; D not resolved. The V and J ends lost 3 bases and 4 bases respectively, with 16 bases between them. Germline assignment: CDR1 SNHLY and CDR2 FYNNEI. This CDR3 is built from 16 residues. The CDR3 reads CASSDGVRMKNQPQHF. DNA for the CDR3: TGTGCCAGCAGTGACGGGGTACGGATGAAAAATCAGCCCCAGCATTTT.

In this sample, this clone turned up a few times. This CDR3 reads CATRKRETSYNEQFF. The CDR3 DNA reads TGTGCCACCAGAAAGCGGGAGACGTCCTACAATGAGCAGTTCTTC. The chain uses TRBV15 and TRBJ2-1, with 8 bases identical to TRBD2. CDR1 and CDR2 (germline): LNHNV, YYDKDF (reference sequence). The CDR3 covers 15 residues. V shed 6 bases, J shed 1 base, and the junction held 5 bases outside the gene matches. Looking up the rest from reference TRBV15 and TRBJ2-1 gives the full variable domain: DAMVIQNPRYQVTQFGKPVTLSCSQTLNHNVMYWYQQKSSQAPKLLFHYYDKDFNNEADTPDNFQSRRPNTSFCFLDIRSPGLGDTAMYLCATRKRETSYNEQFFGPGTRLTVL.

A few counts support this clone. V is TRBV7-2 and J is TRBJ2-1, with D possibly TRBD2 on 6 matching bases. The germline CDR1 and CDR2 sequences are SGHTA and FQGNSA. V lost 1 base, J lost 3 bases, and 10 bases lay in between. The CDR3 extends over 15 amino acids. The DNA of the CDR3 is TGTGCCAGCAGCTTAGTAGGTAGCGGCTACAATGAGCAGTTCTTC. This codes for CASSLVGSGYNEQFF.

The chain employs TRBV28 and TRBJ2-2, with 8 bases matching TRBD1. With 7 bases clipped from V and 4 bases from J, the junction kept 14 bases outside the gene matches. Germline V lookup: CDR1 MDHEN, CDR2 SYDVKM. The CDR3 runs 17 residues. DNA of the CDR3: TGTGCCAGCAACCGACGACAGGGGCGGAGGAGCACCGGGGAGCTGTTTTTT. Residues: CASNRRQGRRSTGELFF. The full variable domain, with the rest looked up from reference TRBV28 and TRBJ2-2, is DVKVTQSSRYLVKRTGEKVFLECVQDMDHENMFWYRQDPGLGLRLIYFSYDVKMKEKGDIPEGYSVSREKKERFSLILESASTNQTSMYLCASNRRQGRRSTGELFFGEGSRLTVL.

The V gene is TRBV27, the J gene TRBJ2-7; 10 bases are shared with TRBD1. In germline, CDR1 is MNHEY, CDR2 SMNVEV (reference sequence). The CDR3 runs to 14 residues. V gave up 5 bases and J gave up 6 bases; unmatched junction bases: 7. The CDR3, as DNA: TGTGCCAGCAGTCCTGGGACAGGGGCGGTCGAGCAGTACTTC. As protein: CASSPGTGAVEQYF.

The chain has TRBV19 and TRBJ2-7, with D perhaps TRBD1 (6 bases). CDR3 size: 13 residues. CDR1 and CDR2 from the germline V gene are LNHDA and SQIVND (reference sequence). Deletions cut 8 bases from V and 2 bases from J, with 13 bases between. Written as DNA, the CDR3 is TGTGCCAGTGGTAGGCAGGGGACCTACGAGCAGTACTTC. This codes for CASGRQGTYEQYF.

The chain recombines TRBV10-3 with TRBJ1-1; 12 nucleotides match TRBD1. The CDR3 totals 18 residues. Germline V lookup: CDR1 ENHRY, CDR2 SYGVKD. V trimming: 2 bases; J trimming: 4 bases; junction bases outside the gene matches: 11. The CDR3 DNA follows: TGTGCCATCAGTGAGCGGGGGACAGGGGGCCTCTCTCGCACTGAAGCTTTCTTT. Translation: CAISERGTGGLSRTEAFF.

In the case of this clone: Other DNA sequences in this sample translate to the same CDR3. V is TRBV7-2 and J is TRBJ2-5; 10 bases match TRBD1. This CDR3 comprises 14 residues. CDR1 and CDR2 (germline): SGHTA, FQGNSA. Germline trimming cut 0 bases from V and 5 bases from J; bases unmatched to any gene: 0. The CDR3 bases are TGTGCCAGCAGCTTAGCGGGACAGGGGGAGACCCAGTACTTC. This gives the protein CASSLAGQGETQYF.

CDR3 sequence (DNA): TGTGCCACCAGTGATTTTACCAGGGCGGAAGGCTACACCTTC. Amino acids: CATSDFTRAEGYTF. The V gene is TRBV24-1, the J gene TRBJ1-2, with a possible D match to TRBD1 (5 bases). V lost 1 base and J lost 8, with 13 bases in between. The germline V gene has CDR1 KGHDR and CDR2 SFDVKD. The CDR3 spans 14 residues.